The TCR beta chain under discussion was sequenced for a study of T cell responses to AZD1222 COVID-19 vaccine. Study outcomes and limitations: Repertoires were obtained solely post-peak T cell response. Unmutated variant regions are reportedly the target of nearly half of TCRs that are spike-specific. Most donors were white British, females outnumbered males, and clonal diversity was possibly underestimated.

Trimming cost V 3 bases and J 7 bases, with 13 bases left between them. The CDR3 spans 13 residues. Germline V gives CDR1 KGHSH, CDR2 LQKENI. Notes on this clone: Its antigen remains unidentified.

The repertoire was sequenced with immunoSEQ multiplex PCR; TCRdb's copy has only in-frame clones and lacks some. This table has 120,000 to 150,000 clones, about 91% appearing once. This TCR was recovered from an adult in good health. The genes are TRBV18 and TRBJ2-7; D is possibly TRBD1 (6 bases). The starting material was peripheral blood, obtained on day 0 of AZD1222 vaccination. In nucleotides, the CDR3 is TGTGCCAGCTCACCGATGGGGGCAGGTGAGCAGTACTTC. It yields the protein CASSPMGAGEQYF. The full variable domain, with the rest looked up from reference TRBV18 and TRBJ2-7, is NAGVMQNPRHLVRRRGQEARLRCSPMKGHSHVYWYRQLPEEGLKFMVYLQKENIIDESGMPKERFSAEFPKEGPSILRIQQVVRGDSAAYFCASSPMGAGEQYFGPGTRLTVT.